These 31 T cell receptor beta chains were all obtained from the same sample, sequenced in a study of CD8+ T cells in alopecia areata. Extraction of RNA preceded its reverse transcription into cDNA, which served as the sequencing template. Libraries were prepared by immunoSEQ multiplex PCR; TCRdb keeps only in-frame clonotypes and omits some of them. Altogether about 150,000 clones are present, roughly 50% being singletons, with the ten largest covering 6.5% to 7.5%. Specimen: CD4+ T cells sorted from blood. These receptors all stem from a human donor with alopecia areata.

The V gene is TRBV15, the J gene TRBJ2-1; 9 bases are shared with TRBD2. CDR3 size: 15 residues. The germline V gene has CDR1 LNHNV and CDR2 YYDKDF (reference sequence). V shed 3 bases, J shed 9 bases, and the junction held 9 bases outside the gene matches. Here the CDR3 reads CATSRILAGDGEQFF. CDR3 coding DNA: TGTGCCACCAGCAGGATCTTAGCGGGAGACGGTGAGCAGTTCTTC.

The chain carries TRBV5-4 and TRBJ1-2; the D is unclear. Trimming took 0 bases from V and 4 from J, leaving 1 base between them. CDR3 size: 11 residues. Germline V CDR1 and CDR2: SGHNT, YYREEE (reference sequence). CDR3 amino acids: CASSLGYGYTF. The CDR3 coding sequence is TGTGCCAGCAGCTTGGGCTATGGCTACACCTTC. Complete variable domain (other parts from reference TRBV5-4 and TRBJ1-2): ETGVTQSPTHLIKTRGQQVTLRCSSQSGHNTVSWYQQALGQGPQFIFQYYREEENGRGNFPPRFSGLQFPNYSSELNVNALELDDSALYLCASSLGYGYTFGSGTRLTVV.

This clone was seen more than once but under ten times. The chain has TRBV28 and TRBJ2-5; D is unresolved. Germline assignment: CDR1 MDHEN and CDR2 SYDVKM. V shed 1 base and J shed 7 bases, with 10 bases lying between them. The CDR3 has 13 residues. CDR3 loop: CASSLSAGGTQYF. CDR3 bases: TGTGCCAGCAGTTTATCCGCCGGTGGGACCCAGTACTTC.

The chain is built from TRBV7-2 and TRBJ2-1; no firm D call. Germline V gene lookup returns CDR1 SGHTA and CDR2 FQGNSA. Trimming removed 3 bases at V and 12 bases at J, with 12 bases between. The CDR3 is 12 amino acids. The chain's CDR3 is CASSFGPTAQFF. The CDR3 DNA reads TGTGCCAGCAGCTTTGGCCCAACTGCGCAGTTCTTC. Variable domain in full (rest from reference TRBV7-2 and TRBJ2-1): GAGVSQSPSNKVTEKGKDVELRCDPISGHTALYWYRQSLGQGLEFLIYFQGNSAPDKSGLPSDRFSAERTGGSVSTLTIQRTQQEDSAVYLCASSFGPTAQFFGPGTRLTVL.

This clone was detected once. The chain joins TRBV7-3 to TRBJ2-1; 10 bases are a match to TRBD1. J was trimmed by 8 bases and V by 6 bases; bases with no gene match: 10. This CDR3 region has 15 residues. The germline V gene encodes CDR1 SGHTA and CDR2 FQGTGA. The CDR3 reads CASRSPGQGIYEQFF. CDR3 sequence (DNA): TGTGCCAGCAGGTCCCCGGGACAGGGGATTTATGAGCAGTTCTTC.

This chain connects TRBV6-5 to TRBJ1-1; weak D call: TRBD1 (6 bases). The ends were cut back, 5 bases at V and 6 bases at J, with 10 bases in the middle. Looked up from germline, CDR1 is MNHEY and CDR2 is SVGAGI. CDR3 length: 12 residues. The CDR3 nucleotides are TGTGCCAGCAGTGGGGCAGGGGCTGAAGCTTTCTTT. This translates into CASSGAGAEAFF.

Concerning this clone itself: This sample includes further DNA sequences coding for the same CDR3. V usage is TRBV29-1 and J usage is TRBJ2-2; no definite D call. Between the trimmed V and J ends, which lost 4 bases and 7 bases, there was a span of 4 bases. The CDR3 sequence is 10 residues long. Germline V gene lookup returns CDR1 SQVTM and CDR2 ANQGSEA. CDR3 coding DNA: TGCAGCGTTGGGGACGGGGAGCTGTTTTTT. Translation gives CSVGDGELFF.

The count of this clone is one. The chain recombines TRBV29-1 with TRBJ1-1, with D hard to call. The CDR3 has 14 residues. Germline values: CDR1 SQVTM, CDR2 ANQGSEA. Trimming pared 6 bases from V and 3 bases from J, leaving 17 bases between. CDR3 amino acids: CSVRSQLRDTEAFF. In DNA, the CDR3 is TGCAGCGTCCGGAGTCAGTTGAGGGACACTGAAGCTTTCTTT.

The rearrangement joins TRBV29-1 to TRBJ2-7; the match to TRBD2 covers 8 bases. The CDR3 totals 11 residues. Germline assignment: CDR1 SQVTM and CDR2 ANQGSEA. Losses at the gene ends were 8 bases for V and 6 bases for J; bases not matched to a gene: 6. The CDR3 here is CSTRGGGEQYF. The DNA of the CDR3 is TGCAGCACCCGGGGGGGTGGCGAGCAGTACTTC.

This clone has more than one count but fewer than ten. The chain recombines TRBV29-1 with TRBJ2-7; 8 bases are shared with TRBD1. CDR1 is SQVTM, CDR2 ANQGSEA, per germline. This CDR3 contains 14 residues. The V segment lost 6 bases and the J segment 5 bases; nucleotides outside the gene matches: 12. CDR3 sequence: CSVMLGQGADEQYF. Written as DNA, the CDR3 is TGCAGCGTGATGTTAGGGCAGGGGGCGGACGAGCAGTACTTC.

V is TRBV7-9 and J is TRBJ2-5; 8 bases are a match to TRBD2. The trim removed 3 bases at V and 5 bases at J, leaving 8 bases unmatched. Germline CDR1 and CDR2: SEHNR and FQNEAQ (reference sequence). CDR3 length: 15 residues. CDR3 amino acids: CASSFPPGGVETQYF. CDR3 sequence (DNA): TGTGCCAGCAGCTTCCCCCCGGGAGGGGTGGAGACCCAGTACTTC.

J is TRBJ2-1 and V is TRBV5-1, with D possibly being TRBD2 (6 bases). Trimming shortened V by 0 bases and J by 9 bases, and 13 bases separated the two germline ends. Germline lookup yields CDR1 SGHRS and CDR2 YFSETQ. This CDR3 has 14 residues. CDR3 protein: CASSLAGTGVEQFF. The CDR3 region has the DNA TGCGCCAGCAGCTTGGCGGGGACGGGAGTTGAGCAGTTCTTC.

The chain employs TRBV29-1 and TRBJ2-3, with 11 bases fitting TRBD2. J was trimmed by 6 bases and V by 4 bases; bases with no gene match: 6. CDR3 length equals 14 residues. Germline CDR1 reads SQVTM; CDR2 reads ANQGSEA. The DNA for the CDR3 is TGCAGCGTTGGGTTAGCGGGAGGGCCGGATACGCAGTATTTT. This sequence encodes CSVGLAGGPDTQYF.

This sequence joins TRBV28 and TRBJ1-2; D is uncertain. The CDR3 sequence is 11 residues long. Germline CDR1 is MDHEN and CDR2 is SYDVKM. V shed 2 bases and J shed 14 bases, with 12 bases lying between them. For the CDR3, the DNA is TGTGCCAGCAGTTTACGGGAGATCTGGACCTTC. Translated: CASSLREIWTF.

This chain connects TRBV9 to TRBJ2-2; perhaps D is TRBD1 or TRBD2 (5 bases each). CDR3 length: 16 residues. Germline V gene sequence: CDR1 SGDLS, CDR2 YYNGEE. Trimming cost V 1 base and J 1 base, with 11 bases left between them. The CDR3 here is CASSVPGRENTGELFF. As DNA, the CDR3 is TGTGCCAGCAGCGTACCGGGACGGGAGAACACCGGGGAGCTGTTTTTT. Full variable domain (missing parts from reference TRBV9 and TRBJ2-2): DSGVTQTPKHLITATGQRVTLRCSPRSGDLSVYWYQQSLDQGLQFLIQYYNGEERAKGNILERFSAQQFPDLHSELNLSSLELGDSALYFCASSVPGRENTGELFFGEGSRLTVL.

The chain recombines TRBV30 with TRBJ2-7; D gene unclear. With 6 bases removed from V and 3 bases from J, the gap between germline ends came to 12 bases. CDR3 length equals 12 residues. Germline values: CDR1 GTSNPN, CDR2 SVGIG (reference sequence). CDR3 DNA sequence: TGTGCCTGTGAATTCGAAGACTACGAGCAGTACTTC. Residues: CACEFEDYEQYF.

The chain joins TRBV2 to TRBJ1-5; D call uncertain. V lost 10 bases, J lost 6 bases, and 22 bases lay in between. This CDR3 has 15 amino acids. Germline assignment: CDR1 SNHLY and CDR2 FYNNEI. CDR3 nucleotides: TGTGCCACCCGCCGGGGTCCGGGCACCCCTCAGCCCCAGCATTTT. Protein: CATRRGPGTPQPQHF. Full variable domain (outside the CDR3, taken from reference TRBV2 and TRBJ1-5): EPEVTQTPSHQVTQMGQEVILRCVPISNHLYFYWYRQILGQKVEFLVSFYNNEISEKSEIFDDQFSVERPDGSNFTLKIRSTKLEDSAMYFCATRRGPGTPQPQHFGDGTRLSIL.

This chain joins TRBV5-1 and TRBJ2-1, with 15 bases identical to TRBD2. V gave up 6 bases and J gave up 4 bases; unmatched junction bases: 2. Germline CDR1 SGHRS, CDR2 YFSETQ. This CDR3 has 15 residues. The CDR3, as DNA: TGCGCCAGCACCGGACTAGCGGGAGGGTACAATGAGCAGTTCTTC. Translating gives CASTGLAGGYNEQFF.

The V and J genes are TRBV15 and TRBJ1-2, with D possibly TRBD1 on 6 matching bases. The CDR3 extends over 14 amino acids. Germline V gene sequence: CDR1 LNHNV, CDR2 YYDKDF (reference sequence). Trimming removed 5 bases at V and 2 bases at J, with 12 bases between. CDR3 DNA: TGTGCCACCAGCCTCCTCCAGGGGAACTATGGCTACACCTTC. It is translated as CATSLLQGNYGYTF.

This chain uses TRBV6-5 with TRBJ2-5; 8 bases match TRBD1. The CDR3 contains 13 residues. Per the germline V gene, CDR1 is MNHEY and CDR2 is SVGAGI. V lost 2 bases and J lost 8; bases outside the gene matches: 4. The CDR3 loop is CASSYLQGATQYF. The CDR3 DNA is TGTGCCAGCAGTTACCTGCAGGGGGCCACCCAGTACTTC.

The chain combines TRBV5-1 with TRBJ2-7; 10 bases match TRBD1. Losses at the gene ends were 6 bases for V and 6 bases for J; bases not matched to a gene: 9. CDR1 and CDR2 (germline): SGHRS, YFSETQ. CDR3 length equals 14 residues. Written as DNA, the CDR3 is TGCGCCAGCACTCCCGGGACAGGGGAGGTCGAGCAGTACTTC. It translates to CASTPGTGEVEQYF.

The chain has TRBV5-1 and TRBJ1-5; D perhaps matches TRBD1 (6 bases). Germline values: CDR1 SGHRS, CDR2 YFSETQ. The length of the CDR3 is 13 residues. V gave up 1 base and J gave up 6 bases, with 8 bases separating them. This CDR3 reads CASSLTGTQPQHF. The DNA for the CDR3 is TGCGCCAGCAGCTTGACAGGGACTCAGCCCCAGCATTTT.

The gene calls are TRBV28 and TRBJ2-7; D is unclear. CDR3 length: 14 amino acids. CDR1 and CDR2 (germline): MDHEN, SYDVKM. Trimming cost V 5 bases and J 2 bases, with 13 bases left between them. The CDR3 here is CASSVTGSTYEQYF. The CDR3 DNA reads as TGTGCCAGCAGTGTGACTGGCAGCACCTACGAGCAGTACTTC.

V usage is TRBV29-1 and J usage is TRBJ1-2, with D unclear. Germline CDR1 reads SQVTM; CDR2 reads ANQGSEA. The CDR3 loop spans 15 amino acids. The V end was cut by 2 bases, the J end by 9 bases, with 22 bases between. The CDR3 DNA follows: TGCAGCGTTGAACTCGAGGCACCCCGAACCGTCTGCTACACCTTC. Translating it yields CSVELEAPRTVCYTF.

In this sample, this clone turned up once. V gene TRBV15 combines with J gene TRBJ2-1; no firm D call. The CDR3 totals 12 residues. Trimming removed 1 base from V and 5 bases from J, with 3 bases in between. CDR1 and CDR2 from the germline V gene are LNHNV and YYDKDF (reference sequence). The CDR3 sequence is CATSRVDNEQFF. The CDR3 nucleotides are TGTGCCACCAGCAGAGTAGACAATGAGCAGTTCTTC.

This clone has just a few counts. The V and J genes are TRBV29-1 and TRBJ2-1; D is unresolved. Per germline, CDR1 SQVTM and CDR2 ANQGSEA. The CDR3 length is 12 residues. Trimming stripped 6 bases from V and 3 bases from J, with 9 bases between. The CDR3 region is CSVRGIYNEQFF. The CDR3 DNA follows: TGCAGCGTACGAGGCATCTACAATGAGCAGTTCTTC.

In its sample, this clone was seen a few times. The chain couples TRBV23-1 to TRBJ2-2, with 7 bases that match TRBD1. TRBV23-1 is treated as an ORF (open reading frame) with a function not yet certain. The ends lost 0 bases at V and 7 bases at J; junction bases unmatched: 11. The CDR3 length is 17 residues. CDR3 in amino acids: CASSQSSRDRVGGELFF. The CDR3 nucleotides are TGCGCCAGCAGTCAATCTTCCCGCGACAGGGTCGGCGGGGAGCTGTTTTTT.

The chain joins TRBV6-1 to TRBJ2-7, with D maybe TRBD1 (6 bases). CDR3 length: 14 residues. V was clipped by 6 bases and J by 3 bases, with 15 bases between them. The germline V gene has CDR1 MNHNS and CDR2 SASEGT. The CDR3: CASRRDQGGYEQYF. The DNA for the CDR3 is TGTGCCAGCAGAAGGGACCAAGGGGGCTACGAGCAGTACTTC.

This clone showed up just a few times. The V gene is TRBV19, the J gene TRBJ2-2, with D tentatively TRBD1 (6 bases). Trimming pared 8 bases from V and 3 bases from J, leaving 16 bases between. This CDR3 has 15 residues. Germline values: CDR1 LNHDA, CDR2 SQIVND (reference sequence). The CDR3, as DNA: TGTGCCAGTCGGTCCGGGACAATGGACACCGGGGAGCTGTTTTTT. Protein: CASRSGTMDTGELFF.

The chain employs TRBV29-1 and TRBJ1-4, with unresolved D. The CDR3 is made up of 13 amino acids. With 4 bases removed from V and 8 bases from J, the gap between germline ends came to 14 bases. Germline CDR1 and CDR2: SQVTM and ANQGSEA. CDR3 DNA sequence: TGCAGCGTTGTTTCCCAGCTGGGCGAAAAACTGTTTTTT. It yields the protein CSVVSQLGEKLFF.

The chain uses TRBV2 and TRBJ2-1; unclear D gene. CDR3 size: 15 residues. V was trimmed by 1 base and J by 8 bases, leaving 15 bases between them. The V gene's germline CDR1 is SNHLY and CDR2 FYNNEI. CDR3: CASSEGAGGVDEQFF. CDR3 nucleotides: TGTGCCAGCAGTGAAGGGGCTGGCGGCGTGGATGAGCAGTTCTTC.